This TCR beta chain is drawn from a study of OX40 agonist ivuxolimab in advanced cancers. Study outcomes and limitations: Antigen targets of the expanded peripheral T cells went undetermined. Certain nonresponders additionally had low normalized T-cell clonal expansion.

The table came from immunoSEQ multiplex PCR; TCRdb's copy has only in-frame clones and leaves some out. The data show about 84,000 clones, with about 94% seen just once and roughly 11% held by the top ten. Comment on this clone: What it binds is not known. The junction and the germline gene differ at one end; a read error may be behind it.

The germline CDR1 and CDR2 sequences are LGHNA and YNFKEQ. The CDR3 spans 17 residues. J is TRBJ2-7 and V is TRBV4-2, with D perhaps assigned TRBD1 or TRBD2 (6 bases each). The specimen was CD4+ or CD8+ T cells sorted from blood, collected in a trial of the OX40 agonist ivuxolimab. The sequence came from an adult with an advanced solid tumor such as melanoma, head and neck, liver or kidney cancer. CDR3 protein: CASSQEGSGALSHEQYF. The CDR3 DNA sequence: TGTGCCAGCAGCCAAGAAGGGTCGGGGGCCCTCTCCCACGAGCAGTACTTC.